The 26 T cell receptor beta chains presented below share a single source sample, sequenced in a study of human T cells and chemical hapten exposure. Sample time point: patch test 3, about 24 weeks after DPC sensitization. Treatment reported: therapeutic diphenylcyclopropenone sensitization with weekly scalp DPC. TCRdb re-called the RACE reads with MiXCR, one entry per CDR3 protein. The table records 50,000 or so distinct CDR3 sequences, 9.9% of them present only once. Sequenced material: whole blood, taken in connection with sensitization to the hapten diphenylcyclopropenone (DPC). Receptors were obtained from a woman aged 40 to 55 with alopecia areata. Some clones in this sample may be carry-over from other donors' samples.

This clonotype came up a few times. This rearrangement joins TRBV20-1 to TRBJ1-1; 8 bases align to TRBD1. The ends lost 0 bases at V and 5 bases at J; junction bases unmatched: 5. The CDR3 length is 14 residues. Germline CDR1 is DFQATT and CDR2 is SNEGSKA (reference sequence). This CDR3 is CSARDEYRGTEAFF. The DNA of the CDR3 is TGCAGTGCTAGAGATGAATACAGGGGGACTGAAGCTTTCTTT.

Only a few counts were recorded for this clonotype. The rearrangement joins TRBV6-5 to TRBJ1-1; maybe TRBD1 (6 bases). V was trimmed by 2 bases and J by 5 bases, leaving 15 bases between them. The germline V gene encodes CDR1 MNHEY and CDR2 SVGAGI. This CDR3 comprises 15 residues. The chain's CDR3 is CASSYGVDRRTEAFF. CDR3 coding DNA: TGTGCCAGCAGTTACGGAGTGGACAGAAGGACTGAAGCTTTCTTT.

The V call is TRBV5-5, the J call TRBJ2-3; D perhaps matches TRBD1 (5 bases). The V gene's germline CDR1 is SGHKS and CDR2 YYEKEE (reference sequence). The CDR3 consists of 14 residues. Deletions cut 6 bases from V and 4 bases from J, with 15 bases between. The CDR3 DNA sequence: TGTGCCAGCACCTCCCTCAAGGGGTCAGATACGCAGTATTTT. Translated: CASTSLKGSDTQYF. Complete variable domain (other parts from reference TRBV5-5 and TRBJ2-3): DAGVTQSPTHLIKTRGQQVTLRCSPISGHKSVSWYQQVLGQGPQFIFQYYEKEERGRGNFPDRFSARQFPNYSSELNVNALLLGDSALYLCASTSLKGSDTQYFGPGTRLTVL.

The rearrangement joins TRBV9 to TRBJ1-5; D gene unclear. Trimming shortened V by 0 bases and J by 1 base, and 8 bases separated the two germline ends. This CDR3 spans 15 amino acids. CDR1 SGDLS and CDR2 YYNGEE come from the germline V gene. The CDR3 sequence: CASSVEGKSNQPQHF. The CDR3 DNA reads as TGTGCCAGCAGCGTAGAAGGCAAGAGCAATCAGCCCCAGCATTTT. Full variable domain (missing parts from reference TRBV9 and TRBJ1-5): DSGVTQTPKHLITATGQRVTLRCSPRSGDLSVYWYQQSLDQGLQFLIQYYNGEERAKGNILERFSAQQFPDLHSELNLSSLELGDSALYFCASSVEGKSNQPQHFGDGTRLSIL.

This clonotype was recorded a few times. The DNA for the CDR3 is TGTGCCAGCAGTTTACGCCCGGGAGGCTGGAATTCACCCCTCCACTTT. It specifies CASSLRPGGWNSPLHF. The chain recombines TRBV28 with TRBJ1-6; D remains unclear. The CDR3 has 16 amino acids. Germline loops: CDR1 MDHEN, CDR2 SYDVKM. The V end lost 2 bases, the J end lost 7 bases, and 15 bases lay between the germline ends. Variable domain in full (rest from reference TRBV28 and TRBJ1-6): DVKVTQSSRYLVKRTGEKVFLECVQDMDHENMFWYRQDPGLGLRLIYFSYDVKMKEKGDIPEGYSVSREKKERFSLILESASTNQTSMYLCASSLRPGGWNSPLHFGNGTRLTVT.

CDR3 nucleotide sequence: TGCAGCGTTACAGGACGCTACGAGCAGTACTTC. Amino acid sequence: CSVTGRYEQYF. The gene calls are TRBV29-1 and TRBJ2-7; maybe TRBD1 (5 bases). CDR1 is SQVTM, CDR2 ANQGSEA, per germline. There are 11 residues in the CDR3. The germline V and J ends were trimmed by 5 bases and 3 bases, with 8 bases remaining between them.

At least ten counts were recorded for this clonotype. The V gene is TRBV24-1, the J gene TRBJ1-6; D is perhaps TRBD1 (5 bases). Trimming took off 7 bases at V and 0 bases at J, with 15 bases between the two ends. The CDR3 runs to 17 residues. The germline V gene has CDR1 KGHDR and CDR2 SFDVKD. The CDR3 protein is CATRRGRRSSYNSPLHF. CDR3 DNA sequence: TGTGCCACCAGGAGGGGCAGGCGGAGCTCCTATAATTCACCCCTCCACTTT.

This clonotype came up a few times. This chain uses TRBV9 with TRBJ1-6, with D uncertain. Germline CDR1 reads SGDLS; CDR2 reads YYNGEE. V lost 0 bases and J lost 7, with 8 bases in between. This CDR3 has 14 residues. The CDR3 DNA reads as TGTGCCAGCAGCGTAGATCGACCAAATTCACCCCTCCACTTT. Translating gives CASSVDRPNSPLHF.

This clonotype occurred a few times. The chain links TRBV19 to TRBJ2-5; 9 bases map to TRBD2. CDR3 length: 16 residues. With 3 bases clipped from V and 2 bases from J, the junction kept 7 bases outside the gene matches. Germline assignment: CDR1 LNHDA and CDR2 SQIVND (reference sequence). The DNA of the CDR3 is TGTGCCAGTAGTATGAGACCTAGCGGGGCTCAAGAGACCCAGTACTTC. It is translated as CASSMRPSGAQETQYF.

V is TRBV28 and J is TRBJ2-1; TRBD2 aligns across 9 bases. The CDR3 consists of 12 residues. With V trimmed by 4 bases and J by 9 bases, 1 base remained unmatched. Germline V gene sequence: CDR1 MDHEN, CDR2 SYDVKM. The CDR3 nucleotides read TGTGCCAGCAGTTCGGGACTAGCTGAGCAGTTCTTC. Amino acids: CASSSGLAEQFF.

The chain's CDR3 is CASSPWAGERNSPLHF. In nucleotides, the CDR3 is TGTGCCAGCAGTCCCTGGGCAGGGGAAAGGAATTCACCCCTCCACTTT. The V gene is TRBV2, the J gene TRBJ1-6; a weak D match, TRBD1 (6 bases). Trimming stripped 5 bases from V and 7 bases from J, with 18 bases between. Per germline, CDR1 SNHLY and CDR2 FYNNEI. The CDR3 is made up of 16 amino acids.

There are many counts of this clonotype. The CDR3 loop is CASRPGGVGTEAFF. As DNA, the CDR3 is TGCGCCAGCAGGCCAGGGGGCGTGGGCACTGAAGCTTTCTTT. The chain links TRBV5-1 to TRBJ1-1, with 8 bases matching TRBD1. This CDR3 region has 14 residues. V lost 5 bases, J lost 4 bases, and 7 bases stayed unmatched. Germline values: CDR1 SGHRS, CDR2 YFSETQ. Supplemented by reference TRBV5-1 and TRBJ1-1, the full variable domain reads KAGVTQTPRYLIKTRGQQVTLSCSPISGHRSVSWYQQTPGQGLQFLFEYFSETQRNKGNFPGRFSGRQFSNSRSEMNVSTLELGDSALYLCASRPGGVGTEAFFGQGTRLTVV.

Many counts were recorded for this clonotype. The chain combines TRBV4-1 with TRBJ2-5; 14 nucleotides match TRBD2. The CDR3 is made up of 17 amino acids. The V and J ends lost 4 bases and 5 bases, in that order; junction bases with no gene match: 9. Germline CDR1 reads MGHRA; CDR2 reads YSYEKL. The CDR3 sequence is CASSPRLAGGREETQYF. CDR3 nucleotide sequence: TGCGCCAGCAGCCCCCGACTAGCGGGGGGGAGGGAGGAGACCCAGTACTTC.

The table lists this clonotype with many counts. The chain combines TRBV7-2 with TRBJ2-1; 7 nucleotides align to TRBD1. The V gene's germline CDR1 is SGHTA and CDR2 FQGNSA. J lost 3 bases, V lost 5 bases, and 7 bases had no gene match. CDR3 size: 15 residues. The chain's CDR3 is CASSPRRDSYNEQFF. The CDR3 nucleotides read TGTGCCAGCAGCCCGCGCCGGGACAGCTACAATGAGCAGTTCTTC.

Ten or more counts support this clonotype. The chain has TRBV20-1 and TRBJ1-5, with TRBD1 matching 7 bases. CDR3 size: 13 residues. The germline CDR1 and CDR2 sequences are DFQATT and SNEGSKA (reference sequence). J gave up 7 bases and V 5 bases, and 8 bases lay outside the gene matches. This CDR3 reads CSAGGQGGQPQHF. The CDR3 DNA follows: TGCAGTGCTGGAGGGCAGGGGGGACAGCCCCAGCATTTT.

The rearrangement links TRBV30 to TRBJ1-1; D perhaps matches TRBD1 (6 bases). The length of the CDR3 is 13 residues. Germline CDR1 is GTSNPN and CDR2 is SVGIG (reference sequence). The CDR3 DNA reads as TGTGCTCAAAGTCGGGGACAAAACACTGAAGCTTTCTTT. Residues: CAQSRGQNTEAFF.

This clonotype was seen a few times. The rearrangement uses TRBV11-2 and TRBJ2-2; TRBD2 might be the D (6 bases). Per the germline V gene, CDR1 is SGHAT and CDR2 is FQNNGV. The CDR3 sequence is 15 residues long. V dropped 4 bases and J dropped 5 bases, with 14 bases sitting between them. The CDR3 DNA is TGTGCCAGCAGCTCATACTCCGGGAGAACCGGGGAGCTGTTTTTT. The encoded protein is CASSSYSGRTGELFF.

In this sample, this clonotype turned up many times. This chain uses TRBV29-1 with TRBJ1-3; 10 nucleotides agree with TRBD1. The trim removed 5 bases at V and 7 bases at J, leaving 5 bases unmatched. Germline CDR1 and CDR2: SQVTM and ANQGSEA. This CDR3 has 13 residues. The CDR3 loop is CSVWDRGWNTIYF. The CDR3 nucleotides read TGCAGCGTTTGGGACAGGGGCTGGAACACCATATATTTT.

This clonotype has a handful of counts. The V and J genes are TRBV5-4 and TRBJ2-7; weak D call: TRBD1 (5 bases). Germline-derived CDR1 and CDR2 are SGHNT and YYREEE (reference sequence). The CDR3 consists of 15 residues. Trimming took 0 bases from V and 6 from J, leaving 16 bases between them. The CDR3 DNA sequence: TGTGCCAGCAGCTTGGACAGGAAAACTTTTCCCGAGCAGTACTTC. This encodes CASSLDRKTFPEQYF.

CDR3 residues: CASHRQGPQHF. DNA of the CDR3: TGTGCCAGCCACAGGCAGGGGCCCCAGCATTTT. The rearrangement joins TRBV2 to TRBJ1-5; TRBD1 might be the D (5 bases). This CDR3 has 11 residues. V was shortened by 8 bases and J by 9 bases, with 11 bases between the two germline ends. Germline CDR1 SNHLY, CDR2 FYNNEI.

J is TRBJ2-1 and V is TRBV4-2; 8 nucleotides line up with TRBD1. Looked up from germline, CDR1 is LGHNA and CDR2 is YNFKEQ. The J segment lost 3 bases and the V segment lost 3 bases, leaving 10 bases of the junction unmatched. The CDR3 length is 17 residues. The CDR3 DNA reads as TGTGCCAGCAGCCAGCGCACAGGGGGAGGCGTCTACAATGAGCAGTTCTTC. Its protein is CASSQRTGGGVYNEQFF.

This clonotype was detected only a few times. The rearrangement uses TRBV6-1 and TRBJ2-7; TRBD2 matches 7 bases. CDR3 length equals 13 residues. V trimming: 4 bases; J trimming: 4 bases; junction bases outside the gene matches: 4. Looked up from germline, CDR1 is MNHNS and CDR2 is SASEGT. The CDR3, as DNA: TGTGCCAGCAGTGCGCGCGGGGGATACGAGCAGTACTTC. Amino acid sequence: CASSARGGYEQYF.

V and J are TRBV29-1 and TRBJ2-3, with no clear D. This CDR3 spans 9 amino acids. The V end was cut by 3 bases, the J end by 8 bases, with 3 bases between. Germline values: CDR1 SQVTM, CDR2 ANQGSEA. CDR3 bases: TGCAGCGTTGACGGTACGCAGTATTTT. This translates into CSVDGTQYF.

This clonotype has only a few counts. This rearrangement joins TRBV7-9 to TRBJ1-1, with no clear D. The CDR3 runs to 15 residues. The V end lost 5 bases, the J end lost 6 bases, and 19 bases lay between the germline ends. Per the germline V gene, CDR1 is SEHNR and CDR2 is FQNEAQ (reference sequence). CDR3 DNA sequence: TGTGCCAGCAGCCCATCAGGACGGCTCCCCCCTGAAGCTTTCTTT. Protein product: CASSPSGRLPPEAFF.

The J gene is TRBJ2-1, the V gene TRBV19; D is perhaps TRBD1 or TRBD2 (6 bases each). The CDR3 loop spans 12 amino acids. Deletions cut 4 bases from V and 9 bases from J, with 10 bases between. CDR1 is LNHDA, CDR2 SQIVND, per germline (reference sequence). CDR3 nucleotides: TGTGCCAGTAGTAAGGGGGGCACTGAGCAGTTCTTC. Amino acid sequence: CASSKGGTEQFF.

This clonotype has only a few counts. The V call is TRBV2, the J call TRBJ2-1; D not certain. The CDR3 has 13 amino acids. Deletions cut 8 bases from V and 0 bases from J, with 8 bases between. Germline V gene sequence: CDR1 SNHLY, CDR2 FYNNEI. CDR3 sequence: CASLQGSYNEQFF. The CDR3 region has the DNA TGTGCCAGCCTTCAAGGCTCCTACAATGAGCAGTTCTTC.